The present TCR beta chain was sequenced within a study of cytomegalovirus exposure and HLA in healthy donors. Turning to the study itself: Ancestry clustering placed about 86% of several hundred genotyped donors in the Caucasian-associated cluster.

General study results and limits: It emerged from a later analysis that several of the most significant clusters appeared to be linked to common viral pathogens. Later genetic work tied a missense DCLRE1C variant to beta-chain V and J trimming.

At the time of sampling, donors were nominally healthy, though unrecorded immune exposures were likely. This CDR3 spans 16 amino acids. The J segment lost 1 base and the V segment lost 7 bases, leaving 7 bases of the junction unmatched. Germline CDR1 and CDR2: SNHLY and FYNNEI. The PCR made use of 60 Vbeta and 13 Jbeta primers. Sequencing was performed with immunoSEQ multiplex PCR; in TCRdb, only in-frame clones are kept and a portion is missing. The sample records roughly 230,000 clones, 70% to 90% being singletons. Notes on this clone: Its specificity is not known.

The chain recombines TRBV2 with TRBJ2-1; 10 bases are shared with TRBD2. Source material: PBMCs. The clonotype comes from a girl aged 2 to 10 in good health and CMV-seronegative. CDR3 nucleotides: TGTGCCAGCAACGTCAGACTAGCGGGTTCCTACAATGAGCAGTTCTTC. Translating gives CASNVRLAGSYNEQFF.